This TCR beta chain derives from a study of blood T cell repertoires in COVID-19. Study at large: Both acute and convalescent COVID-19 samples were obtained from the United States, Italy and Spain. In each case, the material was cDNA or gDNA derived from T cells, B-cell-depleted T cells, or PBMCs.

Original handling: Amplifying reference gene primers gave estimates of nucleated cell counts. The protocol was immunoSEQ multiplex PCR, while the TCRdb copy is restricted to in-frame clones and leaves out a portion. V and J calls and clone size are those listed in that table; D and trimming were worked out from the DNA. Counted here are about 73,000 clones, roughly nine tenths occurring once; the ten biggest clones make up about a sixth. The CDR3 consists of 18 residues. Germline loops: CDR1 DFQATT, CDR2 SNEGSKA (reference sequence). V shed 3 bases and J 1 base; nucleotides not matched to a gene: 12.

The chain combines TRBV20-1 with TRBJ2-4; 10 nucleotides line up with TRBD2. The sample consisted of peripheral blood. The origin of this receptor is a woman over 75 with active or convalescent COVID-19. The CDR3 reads CSASWLSGGAWAKNIQYF. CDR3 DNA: TGCAGTGCTAGTTGGCTCAGCGGGGGGGCCTGGGCCAAAAACATTCAGTACTTC.